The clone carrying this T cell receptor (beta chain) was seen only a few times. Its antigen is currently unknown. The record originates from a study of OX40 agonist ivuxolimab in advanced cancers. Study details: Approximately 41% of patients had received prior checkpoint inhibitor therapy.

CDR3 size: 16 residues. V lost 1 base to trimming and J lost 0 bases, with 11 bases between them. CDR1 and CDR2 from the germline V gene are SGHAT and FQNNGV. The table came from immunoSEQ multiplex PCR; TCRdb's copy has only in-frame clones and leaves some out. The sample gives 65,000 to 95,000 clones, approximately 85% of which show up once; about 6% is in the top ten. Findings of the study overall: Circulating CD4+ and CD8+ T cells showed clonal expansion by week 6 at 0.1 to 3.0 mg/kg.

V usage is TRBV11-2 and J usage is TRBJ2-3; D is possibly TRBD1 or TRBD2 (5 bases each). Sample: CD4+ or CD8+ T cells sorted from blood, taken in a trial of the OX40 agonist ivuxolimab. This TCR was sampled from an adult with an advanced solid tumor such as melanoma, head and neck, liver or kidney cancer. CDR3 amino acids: CASSLVRAGSTDTQYF. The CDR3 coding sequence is TGTGCCAGCAGCTTAGTCAGGGCGGGCAGCACAGATACGCAGTATTTT.